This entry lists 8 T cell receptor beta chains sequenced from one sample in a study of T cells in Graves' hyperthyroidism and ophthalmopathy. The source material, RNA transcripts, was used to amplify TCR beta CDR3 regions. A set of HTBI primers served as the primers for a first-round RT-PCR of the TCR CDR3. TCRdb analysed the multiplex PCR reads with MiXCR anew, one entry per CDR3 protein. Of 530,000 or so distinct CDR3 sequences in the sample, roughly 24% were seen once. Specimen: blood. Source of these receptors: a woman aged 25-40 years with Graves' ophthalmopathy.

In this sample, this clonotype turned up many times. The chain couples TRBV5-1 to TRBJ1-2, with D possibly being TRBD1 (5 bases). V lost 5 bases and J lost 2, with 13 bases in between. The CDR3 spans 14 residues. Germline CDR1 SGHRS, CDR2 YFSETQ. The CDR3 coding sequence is TGCGCCAGCAGGAAACGGGACGGGAACTATGGCTACACCTTC. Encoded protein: CASRKRDGNYGYTF.

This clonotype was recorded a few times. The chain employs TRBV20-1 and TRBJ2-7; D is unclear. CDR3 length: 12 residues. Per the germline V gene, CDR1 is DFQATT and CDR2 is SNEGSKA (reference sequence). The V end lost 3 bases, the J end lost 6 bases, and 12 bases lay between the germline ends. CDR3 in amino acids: CSASSVGGEQYF. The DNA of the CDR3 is TGCAGTGCTAGTTCTGTGGGTGGCGAGCAGTACTTC.

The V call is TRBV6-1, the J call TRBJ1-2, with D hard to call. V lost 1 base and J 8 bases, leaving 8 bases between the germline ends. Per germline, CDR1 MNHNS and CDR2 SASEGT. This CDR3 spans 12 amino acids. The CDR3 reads CASSEGFGGYTF. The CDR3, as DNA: TGTGCCAGCAGTGAAGGGTTTGGCGGCTACACCTTC.

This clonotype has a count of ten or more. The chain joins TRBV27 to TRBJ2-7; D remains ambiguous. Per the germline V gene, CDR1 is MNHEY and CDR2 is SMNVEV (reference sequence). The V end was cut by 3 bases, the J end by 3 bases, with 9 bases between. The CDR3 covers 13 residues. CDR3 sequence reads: CASSFIPGYEQYF. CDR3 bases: TGTGCCAGCAGTTTTATCCCAGGCTACGAGCAGTACTTC.

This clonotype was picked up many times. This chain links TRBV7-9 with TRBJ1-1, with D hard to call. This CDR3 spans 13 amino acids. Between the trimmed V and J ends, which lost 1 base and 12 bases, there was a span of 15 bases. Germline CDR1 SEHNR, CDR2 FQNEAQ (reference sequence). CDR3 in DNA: TGTGCCAGCAGCTTAGGGAAGACAATGCCGACTTTCTTT. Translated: CASSLGKTMPTFF. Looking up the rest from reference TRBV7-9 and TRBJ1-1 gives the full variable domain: DTGVSQNPRHKITKRGQNVTFRCDPISEHNRLYWYRQTLGQGPEFLTYFQNEAQLEKSRLLSDRFSAERPKGSFSTLEIQRTEQGDSAMYLCASSLGKTMPTFFGQGTRLTVV.

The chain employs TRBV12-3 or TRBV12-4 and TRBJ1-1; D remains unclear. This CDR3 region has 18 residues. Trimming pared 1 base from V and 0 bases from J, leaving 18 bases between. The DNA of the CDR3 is TGTGCCAGCAGTTTAGTCTCGGGCCCCAAGGGTATGAACACTGAAGCTTTCTTT. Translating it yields CASSLVSGPKGMNTEAFF.

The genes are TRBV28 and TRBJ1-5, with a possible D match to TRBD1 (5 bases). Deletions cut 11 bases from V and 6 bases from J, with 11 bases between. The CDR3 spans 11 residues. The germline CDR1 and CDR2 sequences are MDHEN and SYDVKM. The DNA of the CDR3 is TGTGCCGCGGGGGAAGGTCAGCCCCAGCATTTT. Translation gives CAAGEGQPQHF.

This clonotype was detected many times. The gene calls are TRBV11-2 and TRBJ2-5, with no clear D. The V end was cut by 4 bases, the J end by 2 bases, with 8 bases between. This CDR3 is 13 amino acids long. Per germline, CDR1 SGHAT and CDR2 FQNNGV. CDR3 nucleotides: TGTGCCAGCAGCTCAATGAGACAAGAGACCCAGTACTTC. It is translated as CASSSMRQETQYF. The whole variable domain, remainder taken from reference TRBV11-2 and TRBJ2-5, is EAGVAQSPRYKIIEKRQSVAFWCNPISGHATLYWYQQILGQGPKLLIQFQNNGVVDDSQLPKDRFSAERLKGVDSTLKIQPAKLEDSAVYLCASSSMRQETQYFGPGTRLLVL.